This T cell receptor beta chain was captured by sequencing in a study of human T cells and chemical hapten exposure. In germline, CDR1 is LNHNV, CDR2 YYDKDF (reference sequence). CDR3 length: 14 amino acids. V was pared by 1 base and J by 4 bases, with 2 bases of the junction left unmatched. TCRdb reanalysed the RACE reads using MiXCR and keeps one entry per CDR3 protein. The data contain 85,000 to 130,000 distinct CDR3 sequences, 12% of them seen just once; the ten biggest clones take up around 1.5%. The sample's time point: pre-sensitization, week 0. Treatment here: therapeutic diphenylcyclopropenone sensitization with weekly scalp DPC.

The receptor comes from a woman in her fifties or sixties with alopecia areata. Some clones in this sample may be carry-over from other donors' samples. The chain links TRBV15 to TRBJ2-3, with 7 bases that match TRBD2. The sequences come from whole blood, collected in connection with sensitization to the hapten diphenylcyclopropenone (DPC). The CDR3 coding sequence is TGTGCCACCAGCAGAGGGGACTACTCAGATACGCAGTATTTT. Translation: CATSRGDYSDTQYF.